This T cell receptor beta chain was identified in a study of blood T cell repertoires in COVID-19. Study background: Sources were T cells, B-cell-depleted T cells, or PBMCs; the material itself was cDNA or gDNA.

Per the authors' pipeline: Cell counts per sample came from amplifying reference gene primers. Repertoires were generated with immunoSEQ multiplex PCR, while TCRdb's copy carries only in-frame clones and drops some. V, J and clone size were drawn from that table, and D and trimming were deduced from the DNA. The sample consists of under 80,000 clones, roughly four fifths of them appearing once. Input material: peripheral blood. The sequence derives from a woman aged 55-70 years with acute or convalescent COVID-19.

In DNA, the CDR3 is TGTGCCAGCGGGACAGTAGGGTATCAGCCCCAGCATTTT. This translates into CASGTVGYQPQHF. The chain recombines TRBV6-5 with TRBJ1-5, with 7 positions matching TRBD1. CDR3 length: 13 amino acids. Germline CDR1 MNHEY, CDR2 SVGAGI. Trimming removed 8 bases from V and 5 bases from J; junction bases left unmatched: 6.